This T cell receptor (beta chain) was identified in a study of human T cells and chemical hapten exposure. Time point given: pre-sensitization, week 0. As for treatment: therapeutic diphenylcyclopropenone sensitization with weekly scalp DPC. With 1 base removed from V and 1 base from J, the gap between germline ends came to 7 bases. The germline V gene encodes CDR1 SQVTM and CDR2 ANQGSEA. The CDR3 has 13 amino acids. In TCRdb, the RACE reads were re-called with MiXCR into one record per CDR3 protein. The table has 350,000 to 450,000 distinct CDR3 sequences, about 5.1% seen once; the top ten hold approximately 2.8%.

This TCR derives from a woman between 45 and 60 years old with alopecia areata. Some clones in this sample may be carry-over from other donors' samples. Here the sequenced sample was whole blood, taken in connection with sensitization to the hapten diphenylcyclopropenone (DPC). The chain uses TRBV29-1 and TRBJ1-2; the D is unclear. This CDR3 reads CSVEGTDNYGYTF. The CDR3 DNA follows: TGCAGCGTTGAAGGCACGGATAACTATGGCTACACCTTC.